This TCR beta chain was found in a study of identifying expanded T cells in peripheral blood. Points from the study as a whole: Variance in clone template counts between approximately 2-week samples significantly increased with total template count across all healthy donors.

Healthy donors had no documented immune events, such as infections, while sampled. About this clone: Its antigen is undetermined.

Repertoires were generated with immunoSEQ multiplex PCR, while TCRdb's copy carries only in-frame clones and drops some. The sample yields around 120,000 clones, 70% to 90% seen once. Germline CDR1 SGHAT, CDR2 FQNNGV. Trimming left V 1 base short and J 4 bases short, with 3 bases between. CDR3 size: 12 residues. The specimen was blood. The rearrangement uses TRBV11-2 and TRBJ2-3; no clear D gene. This receptor was identified in a person between 18 and 70 years old in good health. In nucleotides, the CDR3 is TGTGCCAGCAGCTTAGTATCAGATACGCAGTATTTT. Amino acid sequence: CASSLVSDTQYF.